The next 7 T cell receptor beta chains were all read from a single sample in a study of blood T cell repertoires in COVID-19. The protocol was immunoSEQ multiplex PCR, while the TCRdb copy is restricted to in-frame clones and leaves out a portion. The sample records around 300,000 clones, roughly 88% being singletons. The sample consisted of peripheral blood. These receptor sequences come from a woman aged 25 to 39 with active or convalescent COVID-19.

The genes are TRBV5-6 and TRBJ2-3, with D possibly being TRBD1 (5 bases). The germline V gene has CDR1 SGHDT and CDR2 YYEEEE. V was cut by 0 bases and J by 2 bases, with 10 bases left in between. The CDR3 length is 15 residues. CDR3 amino acids: CASSLVVDNTDTQYF. CDR3 bases: TGTGCCAGCAGCTTGGTCGTGGACAACACAGATACGCAGTATTTT. The full variable domain, its missing parts supplied by reference TRBV5-6 and TRBJ2-3, is DAGVTQSPTHLIKTRGQQVTLRCSPKSGHDTVSWYQQALGQGPQFIFQYYEEEERQRGNFPDRFSGHQFPNYSSELNVNALLLGDSALYLCASSLVVDNTDTQYFGPGTRLTVL.

The gene calls are TRBV5-4 and TRBJ2-3; 13 bases are shared with TRBD2. V shed 4 bases and J 2 bases; nucleotides not matched to a gene: 4. Germline V gene lookup returns CDR1 SGHNT and CDR2 YYREEE (reference sequence). CDR3 size: 16 residues. CDR3 residues: CASSPGTSGDTDTQYF. Written as DNA, the CDR3 is TGTGCCAGCAGCCCGGGGACTAGCGGGGACACAGATACGCAGTATTTT. The full variable domain, completed using reference TRBV5-4 and TRBJ2-3, is ETGVTQSPTHLIKTRGQQVTLRCSSQSGHNTVSWYQQALGQGPQFIFQYYREEENGRGNFPPRFSGLQFPNYSSELNVNALELDDSALYLCASSPGTSGDTDTQYFGPGTRLTVL.

The chain combines TRBV6-1 with TRBJ2-1, with 9 bases lining up with TRBD2. The CDR3 loop spans 19 amino acids. V shed 3 bases and J 0 bases; nucleotides not matched to a gene: 12. The germline gives CDR1 MNHNS, CDR2 SASEGT. The CDR3 sequence is CASSDLGRGGPSSYNEQFF. The DNA for the CDR3 is TGTGCCAGCAGTGACCTGGGGCGGGGGGGCCCTAGCTCCTACAATGAGCAGTTCTTC.

This chain links TRBV6-2 or TRBV6-3 with TRBJ1-1; 7 bases are shared with TRBD1. Germline values: CDR1 MNHEY, CDR2 SVGEGT. J lost 6 bases, V lost 4 bases, and 14 bases had no gene match. The CDR3 is 16 amino acids. DNA for the CDR3: TGTGCCAGCAGTTCATCCCTGGACAGGTTTTTGGCTGAAGCTTTCTTT. Translated: CASSSSLDRFLAEAFF.

The chain recombines TRBV6-5 with TRBJ1-2, with 9 nucleotides matching TRBD1. This CDR3 spans 12 amino acids. Unmatched junction bases numbered 1, after V lost 4 bases and J lost 7 bases. Germline V gene lookup returns CDR1 MNHEY and CDR2 SVGAGI. The CDR3 sequence is CASSSQGAGYTF. The CDR3 coding sequence is TGTGCCAGCAGTTCACAGGGGGCTGGCTACACCTTC.

The V and J genes are TRBV9 and TRBJ1-5; D unclear. V was clipped by 0 bases and J by 6 bases, with 4 bases between them. Per the germline V gene, CDR1 is SGDLS and CDR2 is YYNGEE. CDR3 size: 12 residues. DNA for the CDR3: TGTGCCAGCAGCGTAGTCGGTCAGCCCCAGCATTTT. Protein product: CASSVVGQPQHF.

The V and J genes are TRBV28 and TRBJ2-3; no clear D gene. Germline V gene data show CDR1 as MDHEN and CDR2 as SYDVKM. The V gene lost 3 bases and the J gene lost 2 bases, with 12 bases spanning the gap. This CDR3 is built from 15 residues. CDR3 sequence reads: CASSFYLPTTDTQYF. CDR3 sequence (DNA): TGTGCCAGCAGTTTTTACCTTCCTACCACAGATACGCAGTATTTT.